This entry features one TCR beta chain sequence. Antigen unknown. Repertoires were generated with immunoSEQ multiplex PCR, while TCRdb's copy carries only in-frame clones and drops some. The table shows tens of thousands of clones, with roughly 92% occurring only once. Per germline, CDR1 SGHRS and CDR2 YFSETQ. The CDR3 is 16 residues long. V dropped 3 bases and J dropped 5; count of bases not matched to a gene: 8. This specimen comes from a study of tissue T cells after allogeneic stem cell transplantation. Study-wide results and caveats: In patients and mice, blood and spleen missed much of tissue repertoire.

The clonotype was recovered from a woman between 40 and 69 years old who later had graft-versus-host disease after an allogeneic stem cell transplant. The V gene is TRBV5-1, the J gene TRBJ2-5; TRBD2 aligns across 12 bases. The sample in question was blood, obtained before transplantation. CDR3 region: CASSSLTSGRGETQYF. The CDR3 bases are TGCGCCAGCAGCTCTTTGACTAGCGGGAGAGGGGAGACCCAGTACTTC.